The 15 T cell receptor beta chains listed next were all sequenced from one sample in a study of beta chain features in type 1 diabetes. Since all of the isolated RNA was reverse transcribed, expressed TCRB transcripts were what got sequenced. Method: immunoSEQ multiplex PCR; TCRdb's copy keeps in-frame clones and lacks some. The table has 250,000 to 400,000 clones, 14% seen once. Sequencing input: central memory CD4+ T cells from blood. These receptors all come from a man between 25 and 39 years old in good health.

J is TRBJ1-1 and V is TRBV21-1; TRBD1 reflects the table's D call only, with no check against the DNA. TRBV21-1 is a pseudogene segment. CDR3 size: 20 residues. CDR3 nucleotides: TGTGCCAGCAGCAAAGTGTGGTATTTATTGGCTGACGACATGAACACTGAAGCTTTCTTT. Translating gives CASSKVWYLLADDMNTEAFF.

This clone has more than one count but fewer than ten. The chain employs TRBV27 and TRBJ2-2, with 12 bases aligning to TRBD2. The junction had 4 bases not matched to a gene; V was cut back by 5 bases and J by 3 bases. The germline gives CDR1 MNHEY, CDR2 SMNVEV (reference sequence). The CDR3 covers 16 residues. The CDR3 loop reads CASSPRLAGDTGELFF. The CDR3 DNA sequence: TGTGCCAGCAGTCCCCGACTAGCGGGAGACACCGGGGAGCTGTTTTTT.

This clone was picked up a small number of times. The chain combines TRBV19 with TRBJ2-3, with 8 bases matching TRBD2. The CDR3 totals 15 residues. The V and J ends lost 1 base and 4 bases, in that order; junction bases with no gene match: 4. CDR1 and CDR2 from the germline V gene are LNHDA and SQIVND (reference sequence). DNA for the CDR3: TGTGCCAGTAGTATAGCGACGGGACTAGCAGATACGCAGTATTTT. This sequence encodes CASSIATGLADTQYF.

This clone occurred a few times. This rearrangement joins TRBV29-1 to TRBJ2-1; no clear D gene. V shed 5 bases and J shed 7 bases, with 21 bases lying between them. Germline V gene data show CDR1 as SQVTM and CDR2 as ANQGSEA. The CDR3 is 15 amino acids. Written as DNA, the CDR3 is TGCAGCGTTTTGCCCTTATCAGGAGTGGGTAATGAGCAGTTCTTC. It translates to CSVLPLSGVGNEQFF.

This clone was seen only a few times. The chain links TRBV4-3 to TRBJ1-2, with 9 bases fitting TRBD1. The germline V gene encodes CDR1 LGHNA and CDR2 YSLEER. Trimming took 3 bases from V and 6 from J; bases not matched to a gene: 8. CDR3 length equals 15 residues. Here the CDR3 reads CASSQETGGSHGYTF. CDR3 DNA: TGCGCCAGCAGCCAGGAGACAGGGGGTTCCCATGGCTACACCTTC.

This clone has only a few counts. V gene TRBV6-1 combines with J gene TRBJ2-5, with D tentatively TRBD2 (6 bases). The germline V and J ends were trimmed by 5 bases and 4 bases, with 14 bases remaining between them. The CDR3 length is 14 residues. The germline gives CDR1 MNHNS, CDR2 SASEGT. This CDR3 reads CASSSRLGSETQYF. CDR3 nucleotide sequence: TGTGCCAGCAGTTCCCGACTAGGTTCAGAGACCCAGTACTTC.

This clone was seen a handful of times. The rearrangement links TRBV11-2 to TRBJ2-7, with D unresolved. CDR1 and CDR2 (germline): SGHAT, FQNNGV. The CDR3 sequence is 15 residues long. The ends were cut back, 3 bases at V and 2 bases at J, with 14 bases in the middle. CDR3: CASSFRFQRAYEQYV. Here the CDR3 DNA reads TGTGCCAGCAGCTTTCGTTTTCAGAGAGCCTACGAGCAGTACGTC.

This clone was counted a few times. The chain employs TRBV7-3 and TRBJ1-1; TRBD1 matches at 10 bases. The CDR3 has 16 amino acids. Per germline, CDR1 SGHTA and CDR2 FQGTGA. Trimming removed 5 bases from V and 5 bases from J; junction bases left unmatched: 11. The CDR3 protein is CASSPWRDRGETEAFF. The DNA for the CDR3 is TGTGCCAGCAGCCCCTGGCGGGACAGGGGTGAAACTGAAGCTTTCTTT.

This clone was seen a few times. The gene calls are TRBV7-4 and TRBJ2-5; no definite D call. V was clipped by 5 bases and J by 4 bases, with 11 bases between them. The CDR3 runs 13 residues. CDR1 is SGHVT, CDR2 SQSDAQ, per germline. This CDR3 reads CASSPRLSETQYF. CDR3 nucleotides: TGTGCCAGCAGCCCCCGGTTGTCAGAGACCCAGTACTTC.

This clone came up many times. The V call is TRBV11-3, the J call TRBJ2-1; 8 bases are shared with TRBD2. The V gene end was trimmed by 1 base and the J gene end by 2 bases; junction bases not matched to a gene: 1. Germline values: CDR1 SGHNT, CDR2 YENEEA. The CDR3 covers 15 residues. CDR3 region: CASSLGGLAYNEQFF. The CDR3 region has the DNA TGTGCCAGCAGCTTAGGGGGACTAGCCTACAATGAGCAGTTCTTC.

The gene calls are TRBV6-1 and TRBJ2-5; weak D call: TRBD2 (6 bases). Germline V CDR1 and CDR2: MNHNS, SASEGT. CDR3 length: 12 residues. The V and J ends lost 7 bases and 5 bases respectively, with 11 bases between them. The CDR3 sequence is CASTPSEETQYF. As DNA, the CDR3 is TGTGCCAGCACCCCTAGCGAGGAGACCCAGTACTTC.

The table lists this clone with many counts. The chain couples TRBV5-6 to TRBJ2-5; D gene unclear. The CDR3 runs to 13 residues. Per the germline V gene, CDR1 is SGHDT and CDR2 is YYEEEE. The germline V and J ends were trimmed by 0 bases and 2 bases, with 5 bases remaining between them. For the CDR3, the DNA is TGTGCCAGCAGCTTGGGCCTGCAAGAGACCCAGTACTTC. Translating gives CASSLGLQETQYF.

The chain joins TRBV6-5 to TRBJ1-5; no definite D call. Trimming stripped 7 bases from V and 6 bases from J, with 13 bases between. Germline V gives CDR1 MNHEY, CDR2 SVGAGI. CDR3 length: 13 amino acids. This chain's CDR3 is CASMSSGPQPQHF. The DNA for the CDR3 is TGTGCCAGCATGTCCTCTGGTCCTCAGCCCCAGCATTTT.

This chain joins TRBV7-3 and TRBJ2-4; 8 nucleotides align to TRBD2. CDR1 and CDR2 (germline): SGHTA, FQGTGA. The CDR3 spans 17 residues. V dropped 2 bases and J dropped 1; count of bases not matched to a gene: 7. This CDR3 reads CASSLPGLAEAKNIQYF. The CDR3 region has the DNA TGTGCCAGCAGCTTACCAGGACTAGCAGAGGCCAAAAACATTCAGTACTTC.

This clone was picked up a small number of times. The rearrangement uses TRBV29-1 and TRBJ2-1, with D possibly matching TRBD2 (6 bases). The CDR3 spans 17 residues. V lost 7 bases and J 2 bases, leaving 24 bases between the germline ends. Germline CDR1 and CDR2: SQVTM and ANQGSEA. The CDR3 DNA follows: TGCAGCGCTGGCATGACTAGGGGAGAGGGGACCTACAATGAGCAGTTCTTC. Amino acids: CSAGMTRGEGTYNEQFF.